This entry is about one T cell receptor beta chain. One entry per CDR3 protein results from TCRdb running MiXCR on the reads. The sample contains hundreds of thousands of distinct CDR3 sequences, about 17% of which appear only once. The data were obtained in a study of T cell repertoires in cytomegalovirus infection. The CDR3 length is 14 residues. Deletions cut 3 bases from V and 7 bases from J, with 15 bases between. The source is a human donor in good health (CMV status not recorded). Some clones in this sample may be carry-over from other donors' samples. The sample consisted of PBMCs. The chain joins TRBV12-3 or TRBV12-4 to TRBJ1-1, with D maybe TRBD1 (6 bases). This chain's CDR3 is CASSFGGSVGEAFF. DNA of the CDR3: TGTGCCAGCAGTTTTGGGGGCTCGGTCGGTGAAGCTTTCTTT.